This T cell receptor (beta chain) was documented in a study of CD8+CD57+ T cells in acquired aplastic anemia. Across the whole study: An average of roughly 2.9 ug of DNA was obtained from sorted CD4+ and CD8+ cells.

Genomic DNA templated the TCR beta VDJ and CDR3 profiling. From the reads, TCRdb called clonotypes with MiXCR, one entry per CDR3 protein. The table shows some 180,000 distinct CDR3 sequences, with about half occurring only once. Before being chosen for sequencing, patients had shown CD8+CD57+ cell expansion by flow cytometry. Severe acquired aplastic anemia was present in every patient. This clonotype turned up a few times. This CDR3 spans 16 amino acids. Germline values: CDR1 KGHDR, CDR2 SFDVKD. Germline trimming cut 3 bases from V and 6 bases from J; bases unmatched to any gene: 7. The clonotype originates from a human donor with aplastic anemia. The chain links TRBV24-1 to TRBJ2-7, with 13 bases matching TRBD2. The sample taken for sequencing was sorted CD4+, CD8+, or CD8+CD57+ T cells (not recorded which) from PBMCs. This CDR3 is CATSDNGLAGVGEQYF. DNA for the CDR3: TGTGCCACCAGTGATAATGGACTAGCGGGAGTGGGCGAGCAGTACTTC.